These 30 T cell receptor beta chains were sequenced from one sample in a study of beta chain features in type 1 diabetes. The sequenced template was cDNA made from the entire isolated RNA. Assay used: immunoSEQ multiplex PCR; TCRdb lists only in-frame clones, some missing. The sample yields roughly 40,000 clones, around half seen once. The material sequenced was central memory CD4+ T cells from blood. Receptor source: a woman aged 18-29 years in good health.

The chain recombines TRBV5-4 with TRBJ2-5, with TRBD2 as a possible D gene (5 bases). CDR1 SGHNT and CDR2 YYREEE come from the germline V gene (reference sequence). V was cut by 2 bases and J by 0 bases, with 8 bases left in between. The CDR3 has 14 amino acids. The CDR3 coding sequence is TGTGCCAGCAGCTTCGGAGCGGACCAAGAGACCCAGTACTTC. Translating it yields CASSFGADQETQYF.

This chain connects TRBV6-1 to TRBJ1-1; 7 nucleotides match TRBD1. Germline lookup yields CDR1 MNHNS and CDR2 SASEGT. CDR3 length: 14 residues. The J segment lost 6 bases and the V segment lost 2 bases, leaving 6 bases of the junction unmatched. CDR3 bases: TGTGCCAGCAGTGAATACGGAGGACAGGCTGAAGCTTTCTTT. It translates to CASSEYGGQAEAFF.

The gene calls are TRBV4-1 and TRBJ1-3; unclear D gene. The CDR3 spans 14 residues. Germline loops: CDR1 MGHRA, CDR2 YSYEKL. V shed 2 bases and J shed 1 base, with 6 bases lying between them. The CDR3 DNA sequence: TGCGCCAGCAGCCAACGGGAGTCTGGAAACACCATATATTTT. Its translation is CASSQRESGNTIYF.

V usage is TRBV6-1 and J usage is TRBJ2-5; D gene unclear. There are 11 residues in the CDR3. The V gene's germline CDR1 is MNHNS and CDR2 SASEGT. V was pared by 5 bases and J by 5 bases, with 6 bases between. The CDR3 region is CASSFGETQYF. The CDR3 nucleotides are TGTGCCAGCAGTTTCGGGGAGACCCAGTACTTC.

The genes are TRBV2 and TRBJ2-3; 10 bases are shared with TRBD2. Looked up from germline, CDR1 is SNHLY and CDR2 is FYNNEI. CDR3 length: 15 amino acids. V was clipped by 5 bases and J by 1 base; unmatched bases: 3. CDR3 DNA: TGTGCCAGCAGTCCCGGGACTAGCGGCACAGATACGCAGTATTTT. Translation gives CASSPGTSGTDTQYF. The full variable domain, its missing parts supplied by reference TRBV2 and TRBJ2-3, is EPEVTQTPSHQVTQMGQEVILRCVPISNHLYFYWYRQILGQKVEFLVSFYNNEISEKSEIFDDQFSVERPDGSNFTLKIRSTKLEDSAMYFCASSPGTSGTDTQYFGPGTRLTVL.

V and J are TRBV6-6 and TRBJ2-5; 9 positions agree with TRBD1. The CDR3 is 14 amino acids. Germline V gene sequence: CDR1 MNHNY, CDR2 SVGAGI (reference sequence). V shed 4 bases and J 3 bases; nucleotides not matched to a gene: 3. CDR3 residues: CASSLTGGKETQYF. The CDR3 DNA sequence: TGTGCCAGCAGTTTAACAGGGGGCAAAGAGACCCAGTACTTC.

The genes are TRBV19 and TRBJ2-7; 10 bases map to TRBD2. Germline-derived CDR1 and CDR2 are LNHDA and SQIVND (reference sequence). Trimming at V came to 5 bases and at J to 7 bases, leaving 5 bases not matched to a gene. The CDR3 is made up of 13 amino acids. The CDR3 loop is CASSLRTSGEQYF. The DNA for the CDR3 is TGTGCCAGTAGTCTCCGGACTAGCGGAGAGCAGTACTTC.

This clone was counted between two and nine times. The V call is TRBV7-8, the J call TRBJ1-6; tentatively, D is TRBD1 (5 bases). This CDR3 comprises 15 residues. V was trimmed by 1 base and J by 10 bases, leaving 14 bases between them. CDR1 is SGHVS and CDR2 is FQNEAQ in the germline V gene. This CDR3 reads CASSLEGSAASPLHF. CDR3 bases: TGTGCCAGCAGCTTAGAGGGGTCGGCGGCATCACCCCTCCACTTT.

The chain links TRBV7-2 to TRBJ1-1; tentative D call: TRBD1 (5 bases). The CDR3 consists of 14 residues. Trimming took 3 bases from V and 3 from J, leaving 11 bases between them. The germline CDR1 and CDR2 sequences are SGHTA and FQGNSA. DNA for the CDR3: TGTGCCAGCAGCTTGGCTGGGACTCACACTGAAGCTTTCTTT. Amino acid sequence: CASSLAGTHTEAFF.

The chain links TRBV9 to TRBJ2-6; D possibly corresponds to TRBD1 (5 bases). V was cut by 3 bases and J by 0 bases, with 16 bases left in between. CDR1 and CDR2 from the germline V gene are SGDLS and YYNGEE. CDR3 size: 18 residues. CDR3: CASSGTGFRFSGANVLTF. The CDR3 DNA is TGTGCCAGCAGCGGAACAGGATTTCGCTTCTCTGGGGCCAACGTCCTGACTTTC.

The chain employs TRBV6-6 and TRBJ1-5; perhaps TRBD1 as D (5 bases). The CDR3 spans 13 residues. V was pared by 6 bases and J by 7 bases, with 13 bases between. Germline lookup yields CDR1 MNHNY and CDR2 SVGAGI (reference sequence). The CDR3 sequence: CASRSGGVQPQHF. In DNA, the CDR3 is TGTGCCAGCAGATCCGGGGGGGTCCAGCCCCAGCATTTT.

This clone appeared a few times. The chain carries TRBV7-6 and TRBJ2-5, with 12 bases aligning to TRBD2. V lost 5 bases, J lost 4 bases, and 8 bases stayed unmatched. CDR1 is SGHVS and CDR2 is FNYEAQ in the germline V gene. The CDR3 length is 16 residues. This chain's CDR3 is CASSPGGLAGRETQYF. CDR3 nucleotide sequence: TGTGCCAGCAGCCCCGGGGGACTAGCGGGTCGAGAGACCCAGTACTTC.

The V call is TRBV4-1, the J call TRBJ2-1; 9 positions match TRBD2. With 4 bases clipped from V and 0 bases from J, the junction kept 10 bases outside the gene matches. CDR3 length: 18 amino acids. CDR1 is MGHRA and CDR2 is YSYEKL in the germline V gene. CDR3 nucleotide sequence: TGCGCCAGCAGCCCCGAGAGTAGCGGGGGCCGCTCCTACAATGAGCAGTTCTTC. The encoded protein is CASSPESSGGRSYNEQFF.

This clone was counted between two and nine times. The chain carries TRBV6-1 and TRBJ1-2, with D hard to call. This CDR3 comprises 13 residues. Per germline, CDR1 MNHNS and CDR2 SASEGT. V was shortened by 4 bases and J by 1 base, with 7 bases between the two germline ends. The CDR3 loop is CASSVENNYGYTF. The DNA of the CDR3 is TGTGCCAGCAGTGTGGAGAATAACTATGGCTACACCTTC.

The rearrangement links TRBV5-1 to TRBJ1-2, with D uncertain. Trimming left V 3 bases short and J 8 bases short, with 14 bases between. Germline lookup yields CDR1 SGHRS and CDR2 YFSETQ. The CDR3 has 13 amino acids. The CDR3 here is CASSSRLDIGYTF. The CDR3 nucleotides are TGCGCCAGCAGCTCGAGGTTAGATATCGGCTACACCTTC.

The chain employs TRBV7-9 and TRBJ1-2; a possible D gene is TRBD1 (6 bases). The CDR3 spans 12 residues. V gave up 5 bases and J gave up 6 bases, with 10 bases separating them. Germline assignment: CDR1 SEHNR and CDR2 FQNEAQ (reference sequence). The CDR3 region has the DNA TGTGCCAGCAGCCCCAACAGGGATGGCTACACCTTC. Translating it yields CASSPNRDGYTF.

The chain has TRBV6-6 and TRBJ1-1, with unresolved D. CDR1 is MNHNY and CDR2 is SVGAGI in the germline V gene (reference sequence). Trimming took off 8 bases at V and 0 bases at J, with 10 bases between the two ends. This CDR3 comprises 13 residues. CDR3 nucleotide sequence: TGTGCCAGCTGCCGGGGATTGAACACTGAAGCTTTCTTT. Amino acid sequence: CASCRGLNTEAFF.

The chain has TRBV6-5 and TRBJ1-2; 7 bases match TRBD1. CDR3 length: 14 amino acids. After removal of 6 bases from V and 5 bases from J, the junction contained 9 bases not matched to a gene. Per germline, CDR1 MNHEY and CDR2 SVGAGI. The DNA for the CDR3 is TGTGCCAGCAGCACACGGACAGGAGGGTATGGCTACACCTTC. Its translation: CASSTRTGGYGYTF.

This clone occurred once. The chain employs TRBV10-3 and TRBJ2-5; possible D gene TRBD1, 6 bases. The V and J ends lost 8 bases and 3 bases respectively, with 13 bases between them. CDR3 length: 13 amino acids. CDR1 and CDR2 from the germline V gene are ENHRY and SYGVKD. The CDR3 reads CAIARTDEETQYF. CDR3 coding DNA: TGTGCCATCGCCCGGACAGATGAAGAGACCCAGTACTTC.

This clone was counted only a few times. This chain joins TRBV25-1 and TRBJ1-1; D unresolved. Per the germline V gene, CDR1 is MGHDK and CDR2 is SYGVNS. The CDR3 is 14 residues long. V was trimmed by 1 base and J by 4 bases, leaving 10 bases between them. CDR3 loop: CASSEFLEGTEAFF. As DNA, the CDR3 is TGTGCCAGCAGTGAATTTCTCGAGGGCACTGAAGCTTTCTTT. Looking up the rest from reference TRBV25-1 and TRBJ1-1 gives the full variable domain: EADIYQTPRYLVIGTGKKITLECSQTMGHDKMYWYQQDPGMELHLIHYSYGVNSTEKGDLSSESTVSRIRTEHFPLTLESARPSHTSQYLCASSEFLEGTEAFFGQGTRLTVV.

This clone has only one observation. The chain is built from TRBV6-1 and TRBJ2-5, with 8 nucleotides matching TRBD1. Germline CDR1 is MNHNS and CDR2 is SASEGT. This CDR3 region has 14 residues. V was clipped by 3 bases and J by 5 bases; unmatched bases: 5. The CDR3 here is CASSDAQGAETQYF. CDR3 bases: TGTGCCAGCAGTGACGCTCAGGGGGCCGAGACCCAGTACTTC.

This sequence joins TRBV7-8 and TRBJ1-1; D is unclear. CDR3 size: 13 residues. The V end lost 5 bases, the J end lost 5 bases, and 12 bases lay between the germline ends. Germline loops: CDR1 SGHVS, CDR2 FQNEAQ. The CDR3, as DNA: TGTGCCAGCAGCCCAAACGAGAGAACTGAAGCTTTCTTT. Protein: CASSPNERTEAFF.

The J gene is TRBJ2-7, the V gene TRBV4-1, with a tentative D call TRBD1 (6 bases). Trimming left V 1 base short and J 5 bases short, with 24 bases between. Germline V CDR1 and CDR2: MGHRA, YSYEKL. The CDR3 loop spans 18 amino acids. DNA for the CDR3: TGCGCCAGCAGCCAAGCCCCCGGGCTTCTATCACCAGGGGACGAGCAGTACTTC. The encoded protein is CASSQAPGLLSPGDEQYF.

The V call is TRBV5-1, the J call TRBJ1-6, with 8 bases that match TRBD1. Per germline, CDR1 SGHRS and CDR2 YFSETQ. CDR3 length equals 15 residues. V was clipped by 4 bases and J by 7 bases; unmatched bases: 7. The CDR3 reads CASSPKGTGNSPLHF. For the CDR3, the DNA is TGCGCCAGCAGCCCGAAGGGGACAGGCAATTCACCCCTCCACTTT.

This clone appeared a few times. The chain couples TRBV2 to TRBJ2-1; D may be TRBD1 (6 bases). V was pared by 5 bases and J by 10 bases, with 15 bases between. This CDR3 has 13 amino acids. CDR1 and CDR2 (germline): SNHLY, FYNNEI. In nucleotides, the CDR3 is TGTGCCAGCAGTCCAATTCTAAGGGGGGAGCAGTTCTTC. It specifies CASSPILRGEQFF. The variable domain in full, with the rest retrieved from reference TRBV2 and TRBJ2-1, is EPEVTQTPSHQVTQMGQEVILRCVPISNHLYFYWYRQILGQKVEFLVSFYNNEISEKSEIFDDQFSVERPDGSNFTLKIRSTKLEDSAMYFCASSPILRGEQFFGPGTRLTVL.

This clone appeared a few times. The chain employs TRBV5-1 and TRBJ2-1; 7 nucleotides line up with TRBD1. CDR3 length: 16 residues. With 4 bases clipped from V and 8 bases from J, the junction kept 15 bases outside the gene matches. CDR1 is SGHRS, CDR2 YFSETQ, per germline. The DNA of the CDR3 is TGCGCCAGCAGCCCACAGGGGACAGTTCTTGTACATGAGCAGTTCTTC. This encodes CASSPQGTVLVHEQFF.

By share, this clone ranks as medium-sized. The chain has TRBV7-3 and TRBJ2-4; D might be TRBD2 (5 bases). Looked up from germline, CDR1 is SGHTA and CDR2 is FQGTGA. The CDR3 totals 13 residues. The germline V and J ends were trimmed by 3 bases and 7 bases, with 10 bases remaining between them. The DNA of the CDR3 is TGTGCCAGCAGCTTGGGCACGGGGAACATTCAGTACTTC. Amino acid sequence: CASSLGTGNIQYF.

CDR3 sequence reads: CASKLDRSNTGELFF. In nucleotides, the CDR3 is TGTGCCAGCAAGCTGGACAGATCCAACACCGGGGAGCTGTTTTTT. The J gene is TRBJ2-2, the V gene TRBV2; D possibly corresponds to TRBD1 (6 bases). The germline gives CDR1 SNHLY, CDR2 FYNNEI. This CDR3 has 15 residues. V was trimmed by 7 bases and J by 2 bases, leaving 14 bases between them.

The rearrangement links TRBV30 to TRBJ1-1; 8 nucleotides match TRBD1. This CDR3 region has 12 residues. The junction had 0 bases not matched to a gene; V was cut back by 5 bases and J by 1 base. From germline, CDR1 is GTSNPN and CDR2 SVGIG (reference sequence). CDR3 amino acids: CAWGQGNTEAFF. The CDR3, as DNA: TGTGCCTGGGGACAGGGGAACACTGAAGCTTTCTTT.

This clone was recorded only once. The gene calls are TRBV5-1 and TRBJ2-5, with TRBD1 matching 9 bases. The CDR3 is made up of 15 amino acids. V lost 3 bases, J lost 5 bases, and 8 bases stayed unmatched. CDR1 and CDR2 from the germline V gene are SGHRS and YFSETQ. The CDR3 nucleotides are TGCGCCAGCAGCTCTGGACAGGGGCGTCGCGAGACCCAGTACTTC. It is translated as CASSSGQGRRETQYF.